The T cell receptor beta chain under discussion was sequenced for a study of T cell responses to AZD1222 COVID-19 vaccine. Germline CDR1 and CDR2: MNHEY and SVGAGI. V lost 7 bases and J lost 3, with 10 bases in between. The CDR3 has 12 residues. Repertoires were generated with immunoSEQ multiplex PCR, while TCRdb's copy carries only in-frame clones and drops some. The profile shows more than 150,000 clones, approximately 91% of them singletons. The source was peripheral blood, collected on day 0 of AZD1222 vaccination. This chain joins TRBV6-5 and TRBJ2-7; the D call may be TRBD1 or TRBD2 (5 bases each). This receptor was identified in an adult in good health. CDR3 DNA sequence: TGTGCCAGCACCGGGACGCTCTACGAGCAGTACTTC. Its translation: CASTGTLYEQYF.